This T cell receptor beta chain emerged from a study of tumour-infiltrating T cells in Burkitt lymphoma. At the level of the study: The Burkitt lymphoma cohort spanned all epidemiological subtypes. Overall and progression-free survival were predicted by productive clonality. Study-level results: Public clonotypes, several, appeared across numerous Burkitt lymphoma patients.

Libraries were prepared by immunoSEQ multiplex PCR; TCRdb keeps only in-frame clonotypes and omits some of them. The sample has over a thousand clones, 11% seen once; the top ten hold 13% to 15%. The CDR3 spans 16 residues. The V end was cut by 2 bases, the J end by 4 bases, with 17 bases between. Per the germline V gene, CDR1 is PRHDT and CDR2 is FYEKMQ (reference sequence). This clone was counted only a few times. As yet, its antigen is unknown. This rearrangement joins TRBV13 to TRBJ2-5, with D tentatively TRBD1 (9 bases). The sample was tumor tissue. This clonotype was obtained from a human donor with Burkitt lymphoma. The CDR3 nucleotides are TGTGCCAGCAGCTTATTAGCGGGGACAGGGCTAGAGACCCAGTACTTC. This sequence encodes CASSLLAGTGLETQYF.